Below are 19 T cell receptor beta chains sequenced from a single sample in a study of blood T cell repertoires in COVID-19. The data were produced by immunoSEQ multiplex PCR, yet TCRdb's version contains in-frame clones alone and is incomplete. This repertoire shows around 430,000 clones, about 87% found once; its top ten account for around 10%. The sample consisted of PBMCs or T cells enriched from blood (not recorded which). The receptors were sampled from a woman between 45 and 65 years old who had recovered from COVID-19.

This chain connects TRBV10-3 to TRBJ1-2; 10 bases are shared with TRBD1. The CDR3 loop spans 14 amino acids. The J segment lost 7 bases and the V segment lost 4 bases, leaving 6 bases of the junction unmatched. Germline assignment: CDR1 ENHRY and CDR2 SYGVKD. The DNA for the CDR3 is TGTGCCATCAGTGGCGGGACAGGGGAATCTGGCTACACCTTC. This sequence encodes CAISGGTGESGYTF.

The chain joins TRBV12-5 to TRBJ1-1, with D possibly matching TRBD1 (6 bases). The CDR3 totals 14 residues. Germline CDR1 LGHNT, CDR2 FRNRAP. With 2 bases removed from V and 2 bases from J, the gap between germline ends came to 9 bases. The CDR3 spells CASGLRGGNTEAFF. CDR3 DNA: TGTGCTAGTGGTTTGAGAGGGGGAAACACTGAAGCTTTCTTT.

The chain links TRBV12-5 to TRBJ1-1; TRBD1 agrees at 9 bases. There are 14 residues in the CDR3. Trimming took 6 bases from V and 1 from J; bases not matched to a gene: 3. CDR1 is LGHNT and CDR2 is FRNRAP in the germline V gene. The CDR3, as DNA: TGTGCTAGTGGCCCGGGACAGGGGAACACTGAAGCTTTCTTT. Its translation is CASGPGQGNTEAFF.

The chain couples TRBV7-2 to TRBJ2-1, with TRBD2 matching 13 bases. The germline gives CDR1 SGHTA, CDR2 FQGNSA. This CDR3 is 15 amino acids long. Trimming at V came to 4 bases and at J to 4 bases, leaving 1 base not matched to a gene. The CDR3: CASSWTSGGYNEQFF. CDR3 bases: TGTGCCAGCAGCTGGACTAGCGGGGGATACAATGAGCAGTTCTTC.

The chain couples TRBV5-1 to TRBJ2-5; TRBD1 is a possible D gene (6 bases). This CDR3 is built from 15 residues. Trimming stripped 4 bases from V and 5 bases from J, with 18 bases between. Germline values: CDR1 SGHRS, CDR2 YFSETQ. CDR3 residues: CASSPVNRDRETQYF. DNA of the CDR3: TGCGCCAGCAGCCCGGTCAACAGGGATCGGGAGACCCAGTACTTC.

J is TRBJ2-1 and V is TRBV19, with 8 nucleotides matching TRBD2. Germline V CDR1 and CDR2: LNHDA, SQIVND (reference sequence). CDR3 length: 16 residues. Unmatched junction bases numbered 13, after V lost 4 bases and J lost 8 bases. CDR3 in DNA: TGTGCCAGTAGTACATCGGTAGCGGGGTCCGGGGATGAGCAGTTCTTC. Protein: CASSTSVAGSGDEQFF.

The rearrangement uses TRBV5-1 and TRBJ2-5; 9 bases agree with TRBD1. The CDR3 is made up of 17 amino acids. From germline, CDR1 is SGHRS and CDR2 YFSETQ. Losses at the gene ends were 4 bases for V and 5 bases for J; bases not matched to a gene: 15. In nucleotides, the CDR3 is TGCGCCAGCAGCCAGTCCCAAACAGGGGGCGCGTATGAGACCCAGTACTTC. It encodes CASSQSQTGGAYETQYF.

This chain connects TRBV25-1 to TRBJ1-4; D is perhaps TRBD1 (6 bases). Germline values: CDR1 MGHDK, CDR2 SYGVNS. The CDR3 contains 14 residues. Trimming cost V 2 bases and J 6 bases, with 10 bases left between them. Written as DNA, the CDR3 is TGTGCCAGCAGTGAAACAGGGATTTATGAAAAACTGTTTTTT. Translated, it gives CASSETGIYEKLFF. The full variable domain, completed using reference TRBV25-1 and TRBJ1-4, is EADIYQTPRYLVIGTGKKITLECSQTMGHDKMYWYQQDPGMELHLIHYSYGVNSTEKGDLSSESTVSRIRTEHFPLTLESARPSHTSQYLCASSETGIYEKLFFGSGTQLSVL.

This chain connects TRBV7-9 to TRBJ2-7; 10 bases line up with TRBD2. Trimming cost V 6 bases and J 6 bases; bases outside gene matches: 5. Germline CDR1 SEHNR, CDR2 FQNEAQ (reference sequence). CDR3 size: 13 residues. For the CDR3, the DNA is TGTGCCAGCAGGGAGCGGGGGGGCGGCGAGCAGTACTTC. Amino acid sequence: CASRERGGGEQYF.

The V and J genes are TRBV5-5 and TRBJ1-2, with 9 bases that match TRBD1. V lost 1 base, J lost 10 bases, and 8 bases stayed unmatched. The CDR3 is 14 residues long. The germline gives CDR1 SGHKS, CDR2 YYEKEE (reference sequence). The CDR3, as DNA: TGTGCCAGCAGCTTGTATGGGACAGGGCAGAACTACACCTTC. Its translation: CASSLYGTGQNYTF.

The chain joins TRBV14 to TRBJ1-1; D is uncertain. Deletions cut 3 bases from V and 1 base from J, with 9 bases between. Germline V CDR1 and CDR2: SGHDN, FVKESK. The CDR3 length is 14 residues. The chain's CDR3 is CASSQQTGNTEAFF. CDR3 DNA sequence: TGTGCCAGCAGCCAGCAGACGGGGAACACTGAAGCTTTCTTT.

This chain joins TRBV2 and TRBJ2-5; D may be TRBD2 (6 bases). The ends were cut back, 7 bases at V and 7 bases at J, with 16 bases in the middle. The CDR3 sequence is 13 residues long. Per the germline V gene, CDR1 is SNHLY and CDR2 is FYNNEI. In DNA form, the CDR3 reads TGTGCCAGCAACGGGGACTCCGTCGGGACCCAGTACTTC. Protein product: CASNGDSVGTQYF.

The genes are TRBV19 and TRBJ1-1; no clear D. The V and J ends lost 5 bases and 2 bases respectively, with 12 bases between them. This CDR3 has 14 amino acids. Germline CDR1 LNHDA, CDR2 SQIVND (reference sequence). CDR3 bases: TGTGCCAGTAGTCATACAGCTTTTAACACTGAAGCTTTCTTT. It specifies CASSHTAFNTEAFF.

V is TRBV2 and J is TRBJ2-3; TRBD2 matches at 14 bases. V lost 5 bases to trimming and J lost 1 base; unmatched junction nucleotides: 8. The germline V gene encodes CDR1 SNHLY and CDR2 FYNNEI. The CDR3 runs 18 residues. CDR3 region: CASSLTSGGATGTDTQYF. The CDR3, as DNA: TGTGCCAGCAGTTTGACTAGCGGGGGGGCCACTGGCACAGATACGCAGTATTTT.

J is TRBJ2-2 and V is TRBV5-1, with TRBD2 matching 7 bases. Per germline, CDR1 SGHRS and CDR2 YFSETQ. The CDR3 loop spans 16 amino acids. The V and J ends lost 4 bases and 4 bases, in that order; junction bases with no gene match: 10. The DNA of the CDR3 is TGCGCCAGCAGCCCTAGGGAGGGGCCCTCCACCGGGGAGCTGTTTTTT. It specifies CASSPREGPSTGELFF.

The J gene is TRBJ1-1, the V gene TRBV30, with unresolved D. This CDR3 is built from 13 residues. Per the germline V gene, CDR1 is GTSNPN and CDR2 is SVGIG (reference sequence). With 0 bases removed from V and 1 base from J, the gap between germline ends came to 6 bases. For the CDR3, the DNA is TGTGCCTGGAGTGTGACACGGAACACTGAAGCTTTCTTT. It translates to CAWSVTRNTEAFF.

The V and J genes are TRBV28 and TRBJ1-4; TRBD1 is a possible D gene (5 bases). The CDR3 loop spans 17 amino acids. The V end lost 1 base, the J end lost 7 bases, and 19 bases lay between the germline ends. The germline gives CDR1 MDHEN, CDR2 SYDVKM. The DNA for the CDR3 is TGTGCCAGCAGTTTATTCATTGGGGGGACCTTGGGTGAAAAACTGTTTTTT. Translation gives CASSLFIGGTLGEKLFF.

The chain is built from TRBV5-5 and TRBJ1-5; D might be TRBD1 (5 bases). Deletions cut 4 bases from V and 7 bases from J, with 21 bases between. This CDR3 has 16 amino acids. Germline values: CDR1 SGHKS, CDR2 YYEKEE (reference sequence). CDR3 sequence: CASSAYSWAGGQPQHF. CDR3 in DNA: TGTGCCAGCAGCGCGTACAGTTGGGCCGGGGGACAGCCCCAGCATTTT.

The V and J genes are TRBV7-6 and TRBJ2-7; the match to TRBD1 covers 11 bases. This CDR3 contains 14 residues. Germline values: CDR1 SGHVS, CDR2 FNYEAQ. Trimming cost V 4 bases and J 3 bases; bases outside gene matches: 2. CDR3 DNA: TGTGCCAGCAGCTGGGGACAGGGGGTCTACGAGCAGTACTTC. This encodes CASSWGQGVYEQYF.